This T cell receptor beta chain derives from a study of cytomegalovirus exposure and HLA in healthy donors. This table comes from immunoSEQ multiplex PCR, and its TCRdb copy is limited to in-frame clones, with some not included. This table holds about 65,000 clones, approximately 93% found once. This clonotype originated in a man aged 18 to 35 in good health and CMV-seropositive. What was sequenced was PBMCs.

Here the CDR3 reads CASRGGGTEQYF. CDR3 coding DNA: TGCGCCAGCAGGGGGGGAGGGACCGAGCAGTACTTC. The gene calls are TRBV5-1 and TRBJ2-7, with TRBD2 matching 7 bases. This CDR3 region has 12 residues. Germline assignment: CDR1 SGHRS and CDR2 YFSETQ. V dropped 5 bases and J dropped 6; count of bases not matched to a gene: 5.